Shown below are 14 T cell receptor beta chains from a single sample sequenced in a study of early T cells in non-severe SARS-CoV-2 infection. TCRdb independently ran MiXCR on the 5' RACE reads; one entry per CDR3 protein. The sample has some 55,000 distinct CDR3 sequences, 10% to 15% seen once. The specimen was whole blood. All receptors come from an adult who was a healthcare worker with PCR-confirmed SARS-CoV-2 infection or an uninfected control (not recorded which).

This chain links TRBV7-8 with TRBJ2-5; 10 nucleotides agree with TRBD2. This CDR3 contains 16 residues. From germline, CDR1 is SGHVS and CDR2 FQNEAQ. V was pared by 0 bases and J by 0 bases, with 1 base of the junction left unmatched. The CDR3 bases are TGTGCCAGCAGCTTAGCTAGCGGGAGGCACCAAGAGACCCAGTACTTC. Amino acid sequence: CASSLASGRHQETQYF.

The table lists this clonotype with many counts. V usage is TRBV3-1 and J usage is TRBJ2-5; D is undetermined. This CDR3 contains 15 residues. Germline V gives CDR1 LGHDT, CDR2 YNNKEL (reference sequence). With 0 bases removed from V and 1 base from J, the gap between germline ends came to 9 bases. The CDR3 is CASSQDPTTQETQYF. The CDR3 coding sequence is TGTGCCAGCAGCCAAGATCCAACTACCCAAGAGACCCAGTACTTC.

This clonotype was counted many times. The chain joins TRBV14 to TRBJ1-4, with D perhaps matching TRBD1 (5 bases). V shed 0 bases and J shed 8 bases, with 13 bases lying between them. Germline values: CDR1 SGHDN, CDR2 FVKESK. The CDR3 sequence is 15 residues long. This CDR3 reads CASSQEWGEGEKLFF. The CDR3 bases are TGTGCCAGCAGCCAAGAGTGGGGGGAAGGGGAAAAACTGTTTTTT. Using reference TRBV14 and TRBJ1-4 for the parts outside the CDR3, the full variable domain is EAGVTQFPSHSVIEKGQTVTLRCDPISGHDNLYWYRRVMGKEIKFLLHFVKESKQDESGMPNNRFLAERTGGTYSTLKVQPAELEDSGVYFCASSQEWGEGEKLFFGSGTQLSVL.

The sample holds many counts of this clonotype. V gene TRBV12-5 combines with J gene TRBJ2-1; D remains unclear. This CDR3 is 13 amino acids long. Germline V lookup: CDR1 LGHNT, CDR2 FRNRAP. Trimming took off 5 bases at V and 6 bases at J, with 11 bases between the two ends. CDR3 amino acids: CASGHWSGNEQFF. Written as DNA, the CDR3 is TGTGCTAGTGGTCACTGGTCTGGCAATGAGCAGTTCTTC.

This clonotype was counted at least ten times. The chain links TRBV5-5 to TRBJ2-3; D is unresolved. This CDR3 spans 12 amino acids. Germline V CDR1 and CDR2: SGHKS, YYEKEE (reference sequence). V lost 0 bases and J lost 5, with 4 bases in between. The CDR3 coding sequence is TGTGCCAGCAGCTTGGGAGGAGATACGCAGTATTTT. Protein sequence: CASSLGGDTQYF.

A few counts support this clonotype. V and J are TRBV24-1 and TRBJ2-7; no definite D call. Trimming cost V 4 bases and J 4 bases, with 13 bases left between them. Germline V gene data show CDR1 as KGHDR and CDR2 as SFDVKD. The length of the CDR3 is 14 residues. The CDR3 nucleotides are TGTGCCACCAGTGACTCTTTTGGACCTTACGAGCAGTACTTC. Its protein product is CATSDSFGPYEQYF.

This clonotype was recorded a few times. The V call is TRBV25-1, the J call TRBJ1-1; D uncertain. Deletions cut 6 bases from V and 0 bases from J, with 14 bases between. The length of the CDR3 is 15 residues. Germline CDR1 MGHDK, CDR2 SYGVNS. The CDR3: CASRASAGLNTEAFF. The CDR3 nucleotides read TGTGCCAGCAGGGCATCGGCGGGCCTGAACACTGAAGCTTTCTTT.

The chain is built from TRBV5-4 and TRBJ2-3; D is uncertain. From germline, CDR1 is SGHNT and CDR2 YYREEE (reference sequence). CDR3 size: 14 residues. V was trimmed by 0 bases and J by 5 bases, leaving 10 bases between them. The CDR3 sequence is CASSLGLSGDTQYF. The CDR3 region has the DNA TGTGCCAGCAGCTTGGGACTCTCCGGAGATACGCAGTATTTT.

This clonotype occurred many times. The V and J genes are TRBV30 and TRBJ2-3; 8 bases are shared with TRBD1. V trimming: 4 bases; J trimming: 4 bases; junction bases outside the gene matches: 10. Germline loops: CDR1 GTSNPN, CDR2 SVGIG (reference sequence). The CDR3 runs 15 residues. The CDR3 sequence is CAWNEAGGWADTQYF. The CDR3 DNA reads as TGTGCCTGGAATGAGGCAGGGGGCTGGGCAGATACGCAGTATTTT.

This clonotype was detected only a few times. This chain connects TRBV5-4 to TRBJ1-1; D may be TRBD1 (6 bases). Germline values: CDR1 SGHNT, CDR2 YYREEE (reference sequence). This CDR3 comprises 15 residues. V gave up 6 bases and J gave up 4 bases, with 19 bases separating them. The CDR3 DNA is TGTGCCAGCACCCCGCGGGGGGGCGCGGTCACTGAAGCTTTCTTT. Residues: CASTPRGGAVTEAFF.

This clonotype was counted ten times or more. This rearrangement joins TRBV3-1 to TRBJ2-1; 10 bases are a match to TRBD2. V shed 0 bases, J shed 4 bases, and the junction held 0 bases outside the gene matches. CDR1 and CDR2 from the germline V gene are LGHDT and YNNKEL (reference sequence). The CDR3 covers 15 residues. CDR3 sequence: CASSQEAGGYNEQFF. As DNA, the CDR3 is TGTGCCAGCAGCCAAGAAGCGGGGGGGTACAATGAGCAGTTCTTC.

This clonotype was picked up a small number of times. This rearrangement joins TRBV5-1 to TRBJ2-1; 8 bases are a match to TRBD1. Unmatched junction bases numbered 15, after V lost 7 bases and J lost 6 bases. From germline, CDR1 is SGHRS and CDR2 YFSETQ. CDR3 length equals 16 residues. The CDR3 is CASSGVQGEGVNEQFF. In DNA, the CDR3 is TGCGCCAGCTCCGGGGTACAGGGGGAAGGAGTCAATGAGCAGTTCTTC.

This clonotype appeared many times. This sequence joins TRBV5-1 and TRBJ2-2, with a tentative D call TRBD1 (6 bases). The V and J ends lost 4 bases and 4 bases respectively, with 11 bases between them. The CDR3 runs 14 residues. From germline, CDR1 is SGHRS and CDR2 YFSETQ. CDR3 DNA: TGCGCCAGCAGCGGAACAGGGTCCACCGGGGAGCTGTTTTTT. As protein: CASSGTGSTGELFF.

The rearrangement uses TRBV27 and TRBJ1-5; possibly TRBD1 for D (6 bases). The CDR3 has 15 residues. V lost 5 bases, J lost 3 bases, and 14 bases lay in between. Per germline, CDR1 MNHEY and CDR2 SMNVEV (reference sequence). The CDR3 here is CASSPLDRYNQPQHF. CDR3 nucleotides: TGTGCCAGCAGTCCGCTGGACAGATACAATCAGCCCCAGCATTTT.